The 14 T cell receptor beta chains given below trace back to one sample, sequenced in a study of cytomegalovirus exposure and HLA in healthy donors (dated by TCRdb to 2016 to 2017). The method was the immunoSEQ multiplex PCR assay. For the multiplex PCR, a mixture combining 60 forward primers for TCR Vbeta segments and 13 reverse primers for TCR Jbeta segments was used. In its TCRdb copy, this immuneACCESS table keeps in-frame sequences only and misses some clones. Where compared with another copy, unresolved V genes explain less than half of these, and the others have no known cause. Counted in this sample were some 80,000 clones; 60% to 85% of them appeared once. 1.6% of the sample comes from the top ten. The specimen sequenced was PBMCs. The receptors derive from a man aged 35-49 years in good health and CMV-seronegative.

Turning to this clone: This sample also contains other DNA sequences that code for the same CDR3. J is TRBJ1-1 and V is TRBV28, with 9 bases aligning to TRBD1. This CDR3 contains 14 residues. Per germline, CDR1 MDHEN and CDR2 SYDVKM. J was trimmed by 1 base and V by 4 bases; bases with no gene match: 1. The DNA for the CDR3 is TGTGCCAGCAGTTCGGGACAGGGGAACACTGAAGCTTTCTTT. It is translated as CASSSGQGNTEAFF.

The V gene is TRBV7-2, the J gene TRBJ1-1, with D possibly being TRBD1 (5 bases). V shed 1 base and J shed 5 bases, with 17 bases lying between them. The CDR3 has 16 residues. Germline CDR1 is SGHTA and CDR2 is FQGNSA. The CDR3 loop is CASSLGLEGRRTEAFF. The CDR3 nucleotides are TGTGCCAGCAGCTTAGGGTTAGAGGGGAGGAGGACTGAAGCTTTCTTT.

This clone appeared a single time. The junction departs from germline at one end; a sequencing error may be responsible. Other nucleotide sequences in the sample specify the same CDR3. The chain recombines TRBV5-4 with TRBJ2-1; TRBD2 matches at 7 bases. The CDR3 is 15 amino acids. Per germline, CDR1 SGHNT and CDR2 YYREEE (reference sequence). CDR3 sequence: CASSLGGLWDNEQFF. CDR3 DNA: TGCGCCAGCAGCTTGGGAGGGTTGTGGGACAATGAGCAGTTCTTC.

The chain is built from TRBV9 and TRBJ2-1; 15 nucleotides agree with TRBD2. V gave up 0 bases and J gave up 0 bases; unmatched junction bases: 7. Germline V gene data show CDR1 as SGDLS and CDR2 as YYNGEE. This CDR3 is built from 20 residues. The CDR3 spells CASSVGWGTSGRSSYNEQFF. Written as DNA, the CDR3 is TGTGCCAGCAGCGTAGGGTGGGGGACTAGCGGGAGGAGCTCCTACAATGAGCAGTTCTTC.

Comment on this clone: The junction and the germline gene differ at one end; a read error may be behind it. The chain joins TRBV5-1 to TRBJ2-6; TRBD2 matches at 10 bases. There are 17 residues in the CDR3. Germline V lookup: CDR1 SGHRS, CDR2 YFSETQ. The CDR3 loop reads CASSTSGRASGANGLTF. Written as DNA, the CDR3 is TGCGCCAGCAGCACCAGCGGGAGGGCTTCTGGGGCCAACGGCCTGACTTTC.

The V call is TRBV6-1, the J call TRBJ2-5, with a tentative D call TRBD2 (6 bases). The V gene lost 7 bases and the J gene lost 5 bases, with 11 bases spanning the gap. CDR1 and CDR2 from the germline V gene are MNHNS and SASEGT. This CDR3 comprises 12 residues. The CDR3 DNA is TGTGCCAGCATACGTGGGAGGGAGACCCAGTACTTC. Translating it yields CASIRGRETQYF.

This chain links TRBV6-1 with TRBJ2-7, with TRBD2 identical over 8 bases. CDR3 length: 14 amino acids. The V segment lost 7 bases and the J segment 6 bases; nucleotides outside the gene matches: 11. Germline V gene sequence: CDR1 MNHNS, CDR2 SASEGT. The CDR3 bases are TGTGCCAGCACTGGACTAGCCGGTCTCCTCGAGCAGTACTTC. Translation gives CASTGLAGLLEQYF.

The J gene is TRBJ1-1, the V gene TRBV7-8; D remains ambiguous. CDR3 length: 17 residues. V lost 1 base and J lost 6, with 21 bases in between. Germline V gene sequence: CDR1 SGHVS, CDR2 FQNEAQ. CDR3 DNA: TGTGCCAGCAGCTTAGATTTTGTTGGACTCCGGGCGTCTGAAGCTTTCTTT. Its protein product is CASSLDFVGLRASEAFF.

The chain employs TRBV28 and TRBJ1-4, with TRBD1 as a possible D gene (6 bases). From germline, CDR1 is MDHEN and CDR2 SYDVKM. The CDR3 has 13 residues. Trimming pared 11 bases from V and 8 bases from J, leaving 18 bases between. CDR3 protein: CAEGEGGSEKLFF. The CDR3 region has the DNA TGTGCCGAGGGGGAGGGGGGATCAGAAAAACTGTTTTTT. The complete variable domain, with remaining parts taken from reference TRBV28 and TRBJ1-4, reads DVKVTQSSRYLVKRTGEKVFLECVQDMDHENMFWYRQDPGLGLRLIYFSYDVKMKEKGDIPEGYSVSREKKERFSLILESASTNQTSMYLCAEGEGGSEKLFFGSGTQLSVL.

J is TRBJ1-1 and V is TRBV12-5, with unresolved D. Germline-derived CDR1 and CDR2 are LGHNT and FRNRAP. Trimming shortened V by 1 base and J by 5 bases, and 11 bases separated the two germline ends. The CDR3 runs to 14 residues. The CDR3 DNA follows: TGTGCTAGTGGTTTGGAGGGAGCGGGTACTGAAGCTTTCTTT. As protein: CASGLEGAGTEAFF.

This chain joins TRBV27 and TRBJ1-1, with no clear D. The CDR3 covers 14 residues. Germline assignment: CDR1 MNHEY and CDR2 SMNVEV (reference sequence). V was pared by 6 bases and J by 6 bases, with 17 bases between. The CDR3 coding sequence is TGTGCCAGCAGGGAGGAGATGGGGAAGTCTGAAGCTTTCTTT. As protein: CASREEMGKSEAFF.

This chain connects TRBV14 to TRBJ2-3, with a tentative D call TRBD1 (5 bases). There are 18 residues in the CDR3. Deletions cut 2 bases from V and 4 bases from J, with 22 bases between. Germline V gene sequence: CDR1 SGHDN, CDR2 FVKESK. The CDR3 coding sequence is TGTGCCAGCAGCCAATATGCAGGGATAAGCCGCAGCCCAGATACGCAGTATTTT. This translates into CASSQYAGISRSPDTQYF.

The J gene is TRBJ1-4, the V gene TRBV10-2; a possible D gene is TRBD1 (6 bases). This CDR3 is 14 amino acids long. V was shortened by 5 bases and J by 5 bases, with 12 bases between the two germline ends. Germline lookup yields CDR1 WSHSY and CDR2 SAAADI. CDR3 in DNA: TGCGCCAGCAGTTCACAGGGTACCAATGAAAAACTGTTTTTT. Translation: CASSSQGTNEKLFF.

This rearrangement joins TRBV15 to TRBJ2-1; TRBD2 might be the D (6 bases). This CDR3 has 17 residues. Trimming shortened V by 0 bases and J by 4 bases, and 16 bases separated the two germline ends. Germline lookup yields CDR1 LNHNV and CDR2 YYDKDF (reference sequence). CDR3 sequence: CATSRDSGSGPYNEQFF. CDR3 in DNA: TGTGCCACCAGCAGAGATAGCGGTAGCGGACCGTACAATGAGCAGTTCTTC.